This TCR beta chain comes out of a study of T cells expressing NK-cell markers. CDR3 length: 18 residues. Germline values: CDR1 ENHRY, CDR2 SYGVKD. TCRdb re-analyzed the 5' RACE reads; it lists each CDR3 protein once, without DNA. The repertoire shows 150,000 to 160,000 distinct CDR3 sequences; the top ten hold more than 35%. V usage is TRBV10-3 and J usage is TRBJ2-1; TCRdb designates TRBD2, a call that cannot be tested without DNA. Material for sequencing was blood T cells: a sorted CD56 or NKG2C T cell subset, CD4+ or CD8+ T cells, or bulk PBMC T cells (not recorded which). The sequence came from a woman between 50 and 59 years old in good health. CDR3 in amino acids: CATKEVSGRALAYNEQFF.